These 17 T cell receptor beta chains came from one sample sequenced in a study of CD8 T cells in Susac syndrome. With random hexamers, roughly 0.45 to 1 ug RNA was reverse transcribed. TCRdb reanalysed the immunoSEQ multiplex PCR reads using MiXCR and keeps one entry per CDR3 protein. The sample lists 95,000 to 150,000 distinct CDR3 sequences, under 96% seen once, with 0.11% to 0.15% in the top ten. Sequencing was performed on CD4+ T cells from PBMCs. The source is a human donor with Susac syndrome.

The chain is built from TRBV9 and TRBJ2-4; D tentatively reads TRBD1 or TRBD2 (5 bases each). The V end lost 0 bases, the J end lost 4 bases, and 5 bases lay between the germline ends. Per the germline V gene, CDR1 is SGDLS and CDR2 is YYNGEE. CDR3 length: 13 amino acids. The CDR3 loop reads CASSVGGKNIQYF. The CDR3 DNA sequence: TGTGCCAGCAGCGTAGGGGGGAAAAACATTCAGTACTTC.

The J gene is TRBJ2-6, the V gene TRBV6-2 or TRBV6-3; 7 positions match TRBD1. Germline V gene sequence: CDR1 MNHEY, CDR2 SVGEGT. V lost 7 bases to trimming and J lost 4 bases; unmatched junction nucleotides: 7. The CDR3 extends over 15 amino acids. In DNA, the CDR3 is TGTGCCAGCATCGAAGGGGGCGCCGGGGCCAACGTCCTGACTTTC. Encoded protein: CASIEGGAGANVLTF.

The gene calls are TRBV4-1 and TRBJ1-2, with D unclear. The CDR3 extends over 17 amino acids. Deletions cut 0 bases from V and 5 bases from J, with 19 bases between. Germline-derived CDR1 and CDR2 are MGHRA and YSYEKL. Here the CDR3 DNA reads TGCGCCAGCAGCCAAGATTCGACTTCTCCGCGGATATATGGCTACACCTTC. This gives the protein CASSQDSTSPRIYGYTF.

This clonotype was picked up one time. The chain carries TRBV11-2 and TRBJ2-7, with 9 bases matching TRBD1. Trimming at V came to 5 bases and at J to 9 bases, leaving 8 bases not matched to a gene. CDR1 SGHAT and CDR2 FQNNGV come from the germline V gene. The CDR3 runs 13 residues. The CDR3 DNA reads as TGTGCCAGCAGCACCCGCGGACAGGGGCTGCAGTACTTC. Encoded protein: CASSTRGQGLQYF.

This clonotype showed up just once. The chain uses TRBV30 and TRBJ2-4, with D perhaps TRBD1 or TRBD2 (5 bases each). The germline V gene encodes CDR1 GTSNPN and CDR2 SVGIG (reference sequence). Trimming left V 5 bases short and J 7 bases short, with 9 bases between. This CDR3 has 11 amino acids. CDR3 in amino acids: CAWGTANIQYF. CDR3 bases: TGTGCCTGGGGGACGGCTAACATTCAGTACTTC.

The chain is built from TRBV6-5 and TRBJ2-5; D is uncertain. Germline V gives CDR1 MNHEY, CDR2 SVGAGI. The CDR3 has 13 amino acids. V was shortened by 4 bases and J by 7 bases, with 13 bases between the two germline ends. CDR3 in amino acids: CASSLDGPGTQYF. CDR3 DNA sequence: TGTGCCAGCAGTTTAGACGGTCCGGGGACCCAGTACTTC.

This chain joins TRBV5-4 and TRBJ2-1; D is possibly TRBD2 (5 bases). The V gene lost 5 bases and the J gene lost 4 bases, with 7 bases spanning the gap. The germline gives CDR1 SGHNT, CDR2 YYREEE (reference sequence). The CDR3 sequence is 12 residues long. The CDR3: CASRSGYNEQFF. CDR3 bases: TGTGCCAGCAGAAGCGGATACAATGAGCAGTTCTTC.

The V gene is TRBV20-1, the J gene TRBJ2-5; 12 positions agree with TRBD2. V lost 6 bases to trimming and J lost 5 bases; unmatched junction nucleotides: 10. Germline-derived CDR1 and CDR2 are DFQATT and SNEGSKA (reference sequence). This CDR3 has 15 amino acids. This CDR3 reads CSALASGRALETQYF. For the CDR3, the DNA is TGCAGTGCACTCGCTAGCGGGAGGGCTTTGGAGACCCAGTACTTC.

The chain employs TRBV12-3 or TRBV12-4 and TRBJ2-2, with 10 nucleotides matching TRBD1. The CDR3 covers 14 residues. V lost 6 bases to trimming and J lost 5 bases; unmatched junction nucleotides: 3. CDR3 nucleotides: TGTGCCAGCAGCGACAGGGGGCGGACCGGGGAGCTGTTTTTT. Translated: CASSDRGRTGELFF.

J is TRBJ2-7 and V is TRBV7-2, with 12 bases that match TRBD2. The CDR3 consists of 15 residues. Per germline, CDR1 SGHTA and CDR2 FQGNSA. Unmatched junction bases numbered 4, after V lost 5 bases and J lost 2 bases. The CDR3 sequence is CASSPTSGGPYEQYF. The CDR3 region has the DNA TGTGCCAGCAGCCCGACTAGCGGGGGCCCCTACGAGCAGTACTTC. The full variable domain, with the rest looked up from reference TRBV7-2 and TRBJ2-7, is GAGVSQSPSNKVTEKGKDVELRCDPISGHTALYWYRQSLGQGLEFLIYFQGNSAPDKSGLPSDRFSAERTGGSVSTLTIQRTQQEDSAVYLCASSPTSGGPYEQYFGPGTRLTVT.

The chain employs TRBV7-2 and TRBJ1-1; 8 bases agree with TRBD1. This CDR3 has 14 residues. Per the germline V gene, CDR1 is SGHTA and CDR2 is FQGNSA. V shed 2 bases and J 10 bases; nucleotides not matched to a gene: 9. The CDR3 here is CASSLSAGGGGAFF. For the CDR3, the DNA is TGTGCCAGCAGCTTATCCGCAGGGGGCGGTGGAGCTTTCTTT. Full variable domain (missing parts from reference TRBV7-2 and TRBJ1-1): GAGVSQSPSNKVTEKGKDVELRCDPISGHTALYWYRQSLGQGLEFLIYFQGNSAPDKSGLPSDRFSAERTGGSVSTLTIQRTQQEDSAVYLCASSLSAGGGGAFFGQGTRLTVV.

The chain carries TRBV7-9 and TRBJ2-1; D is perhaps TRBD1 or TRBD2 (6 bases each). V lost 6 bases and J lost 10, with 16 bases in between. Per germline, CDR1 SEHNR and CDR2 FQNEAQ (reference sequence). The CDR3 is 13 residues long. The CDR3 DNA follows: TGTGCCAGCAGTGGGGCATTCGGGGGCGAGCAGTTCTTC. Translated: CASSGAFGGEQFF.

The gene calls are TRBV10-3 and TRBJ1-1; D is perhaps TRBD1 (5 bases). The CDR3 is 13 amino acids. CDR1 is ENHRY and CDR2 is SYGVKD in the germline V gene. Trimming removed 7 bases at V and 2 bases at J, with 11 bases between. DNA for the CDR3: TGTGCCATCACCCCGACAGTTAACACTGAAGCTTTCTTT. It encodes CAITPTVNTEAFF.

The rearrangement joins TRBV18 to TRBJ2-3; D is unclear. The CDR3 loop spans 13 amino acids. The V gene's germline CDR1 is KGHSH and CDR2 LQKENI. V lost 4 bases and J lost 0, with 5 bases in between. CDR3 sequence (DNA): TGTGCCAGCTCACGTGAGAGCACAGATACGCAGTATTTT. The encoded protein is CASSRESTDTQYF.

This chain joins TRBV23-1 and TRBJ2-1; weak D call: TRBD1 (5 bases). TRBV23-1 is noted as an ORF with a role that remains uncertain. V was cut by 2 bases and J by 9 bases, with 14 bases left in between. CDR3 size: 14 residues. CDR3 sequence (DNA): TGCGCCAGCAGTCAAAGCCAGGGTCAGGGTGAGCAGTTCTTC. Protein: CASSQSQGQGEQFF.

CDR3 region: CSAGTVAKNIQYF. The CDR3 bases are TGCAGCGCTGGGACAGTAGCCAAAAACATTCAGTACTTC. The chain uses TRBV29-1 and TRBJ2-4; TRBD1 agrees at 7 bases. The CDR3 is made up of 13 amino acids. After removal of 7 bases from V and 0 bases from J, the junction contained 3 bases not matched to a gene. Germline V lookup: CDR1 SQVTM, CDR2 ANQGSEA.

The chain combines TRBV29-1 with TRBJ2-5, with D perhaps matching TRBD1 (7 bases). V was clipped by 8 bases and J by 5 bases, with 15 bases between them. CDR1 and CDR2 (germline): SQVTM, ANQGSEA. CDR3 size: 12 residues. The CDR3 DNA follows: TGCAGCTTCGGAGGGGGCGCGGAGACCCAGTACTTC. It specifies CSFGGGAETQYF.